This T cell receptor (beta chain) is drawn from a study of blood T cells in healthy people across ages. Points from the study as a whole: Conclusively comparing naive with antigen-experienced cells was impossible with unsorted PBMCs.

A sample-barcoded 5' primer and a J-beta primer mix were used in a second PCR of roughly 7 to 11 cycles. Every sample gave at least 3 million paired-end reads containing CDR3. MiXCR, run by TCRdb on the 5' RACE reads, gives a single entry per CDR3 protein. The table shows almost 1 million distinct CDR3 sequences, with 51% occurring only once. Healthy Caucasians from Russia aged 6 to 90 served as donors. In regard to this clonotype: Its antigen is not identified.

Input material: blood. The sequence came from a woman aged 55-69 years in good health.

In nucleotides, the CDR3 is TGTGCCAGCAGACATTACCGGTGGGGTTTGGCTCAGTACTTC. It encodes CASRHYRWGLAQYF. The rearrangement uses TRBV11-2 and TRBJ2-4; D is unclear. Germline V gene sequence: CDR1 SGHAT, CDR2 FQNNGV. The V end was cut by 6 bases, the J end by 12 bases, with 21 bases between. CDR3 size: 14 residues.